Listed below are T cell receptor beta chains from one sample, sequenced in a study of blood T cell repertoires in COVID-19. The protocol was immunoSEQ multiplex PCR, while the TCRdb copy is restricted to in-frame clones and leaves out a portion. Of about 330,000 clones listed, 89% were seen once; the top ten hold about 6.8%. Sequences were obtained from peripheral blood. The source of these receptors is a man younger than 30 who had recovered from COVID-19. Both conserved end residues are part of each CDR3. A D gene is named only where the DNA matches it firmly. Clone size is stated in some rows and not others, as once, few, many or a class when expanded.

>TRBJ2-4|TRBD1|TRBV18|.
TGTGCCAGCGCCCCAGGGGGCCCTCCCATACTTGCCAAAAACATTCAGTACTTC
CASAPGGPPILAKNIQYF
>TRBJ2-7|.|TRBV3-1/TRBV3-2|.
TGTGCCAGCAGCCGCGGACACTACTACGAGCAGTACTTC
CASSRGHYYEQYF
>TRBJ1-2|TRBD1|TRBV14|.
TGTGCCAGCCCGACAGGGCAAAACTATGGCTACACCTTC
CASPTGQNYGYTF
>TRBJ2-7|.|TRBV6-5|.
TGTGCCAGCAGCCCCGGGACTTACGAGCAGTACTTC
CASSPGTYEQYF
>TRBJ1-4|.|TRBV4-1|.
TGCGCCAGCAGCCAAGACAGTGCAACTAATGAAAAACTGTTTTTT
CASSQDSATNEKLFF
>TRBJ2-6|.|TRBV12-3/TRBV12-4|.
TGTGCCAGCAGTTTAACCTTCAGCGTCCTGACTTTC
CASSLTFSVLTF
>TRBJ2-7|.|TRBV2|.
TGTGCCAGCAAGCCGGGAACGTTGGAGGACGAGCAGTACTTC
CASKPGTLEDEQYF
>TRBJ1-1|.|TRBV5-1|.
TGCGCCAGCAGCCGTACAGGGAACACTGAAGCTTTCTTT
CASSRTGNTEAFF
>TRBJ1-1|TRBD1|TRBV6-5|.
TGTGCCAGCAGTTACAGGACAGGGCCCACTGAAGCTTTCTTT
CASSYRTGPTEAFF
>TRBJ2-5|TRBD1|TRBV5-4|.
TGTGCCAGCACATTGGACAGGGGAGGGGAGACCCAGTACTTC
CASTLDRGGETQYF
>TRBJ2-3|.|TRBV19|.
TGTGCCAGTAGTATGGAGCCGCGGGCCGCCACAGATACGCAGTATTTT
CASSMEPRAATDTQYF
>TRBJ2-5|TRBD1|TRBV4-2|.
TGTGCCAGCACAGGGGGCGTCCAAGAGACCCAGTACTTC
CASTGGVQETQYF
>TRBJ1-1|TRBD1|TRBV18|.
TGTGCCAGCTCACCTTCACTGACAGGGTACACTGAAGCTTTCTTT
CASSPSLTGYTEAFF
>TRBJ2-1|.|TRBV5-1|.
TGCGCCAGCAGCTTGGCCCCCTACGATGAGCAGTTCTTC
CASSLAPYDEQFF
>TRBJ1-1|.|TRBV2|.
TGTGCCAGCAGACCGACTGCGAACACTGAAGCTTTCTTT
CASRPTANTEAFF
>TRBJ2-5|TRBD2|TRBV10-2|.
TGCGCCAGCAGTGAGCCCCCAAGCGGGAGGGAAGAGACCCAGTACTTC
CASSEPPSGREETQYF
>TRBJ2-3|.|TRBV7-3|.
TGTGCCAGCAGCTTACGGTCGGGGGGCGGCACAGATACGCAGTATTTT
CASSLRSGGGTDTQYF
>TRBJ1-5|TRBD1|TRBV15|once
TGTGCCACCAGCCAAGACAGGGCTCCTCAGCCCCAGCATTTT
CATSQDRAPQPQHF
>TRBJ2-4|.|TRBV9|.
TGTGCCAGCAGCGTAGAAGGGGGTATTCAGTACTTC
CASSVEGGIQYF
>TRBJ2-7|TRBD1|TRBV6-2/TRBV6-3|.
TGTGCCAGCAGTCGCCCCAACAGGGGTGCCTACGAGCAGTACTTC
CASSRPNRGAYEQYF
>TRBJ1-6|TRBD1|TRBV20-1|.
TGCAGTGCTAGTCCGGGACAGGGGAATTCACCCCTCCACTTT
CSASPGQGNSPLHF
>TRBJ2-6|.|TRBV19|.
TGTGCCAGTAGTTTACTGTATTCTGGGGCCAACGTCCTGACTTTC
CASSLLYSGANVLTF
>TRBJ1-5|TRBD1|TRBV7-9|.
TGTGCCAGCAGCACAGGGGACAGGGGGCTCGGTCAGCCCCAGCATTTT
CASSTGDRGLGQPQHF
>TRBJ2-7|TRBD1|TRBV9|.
TGTGCCAGCAGCGCCACACAGGGGCGGGAGCAGTACTTC
CASSATQGREQYF
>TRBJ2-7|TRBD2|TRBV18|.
TGTGCCAGCTCAGACCCAGCGGGGCAGCCCTACGAGCAGTACTTC
CASSDPAGQPYEQYF
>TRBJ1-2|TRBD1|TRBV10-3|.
TGTGCCATCAGCCGGACAGGGGGCGTAGTAAACTATGGCTACACCTTC
CAISRTGGVVNYGYTF
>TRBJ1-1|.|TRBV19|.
TGTGCCAGTAAGTCCCGGGACTGGCTTTTGAACACTGAAGCTTTCTTT
CASKSRDWLLNTEAFF
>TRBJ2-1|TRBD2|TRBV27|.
TGTGCCAGCAGTTCACTAGCGGGAGGCACAAGTGAGCAGTTCTTC
CASSSLAGGTSEQFF
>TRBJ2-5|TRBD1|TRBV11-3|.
TGTGCCAGCAGCTTAGGGACAGGGCAAGAGACCCAGTACTTC
CASSLGTGQETQYF
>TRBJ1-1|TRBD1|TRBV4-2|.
TGTGCCAGCAGAAGCTTAGGACAGGGGGCCGGCACTGAAGCTTTCTTT
CASRSLGQGAGTEAFF
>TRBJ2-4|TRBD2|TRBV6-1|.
TGTGCCAGCAGTGAGGAGTCAGCGGGGGTTAGGGACATTCAGTACTTC
CASSEESAGVRDIQYF
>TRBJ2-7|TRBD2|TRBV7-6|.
TGTGCCAGCAGCCCTGGACTAGCGGGGAACGAGCAGTACTTC
CASSPGLAGNEQYF
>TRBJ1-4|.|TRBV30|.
TGTGCCTGGAGTCAGGGCCCTAATGAAAAACTGTTTTTT
CAWSQGPNEKLFF
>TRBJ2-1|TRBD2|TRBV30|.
TGTGCCTGGAGTGGGCTAGCGGGAGGGTTTGAGCAGTTCTTC
CAWSGLAGGFEQFF
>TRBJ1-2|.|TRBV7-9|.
TGTGCCAGCAGCCCAACAATTTCTGGCTATGGCTACACCTTC
CASSPTISGYGYTF
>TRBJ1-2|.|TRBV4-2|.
TGTGCCAGCAGCCAAGATGTACAGGGTAGCTATGGCTACACCTTC
CASSQDVQGSYGYTF
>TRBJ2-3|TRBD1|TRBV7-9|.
TGTGCCAGCAGCCAGGGACAGGGCACAGATACGCAGTATTTT
CASSQGQGTDTQYF
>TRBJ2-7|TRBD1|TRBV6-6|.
TGTGCCAGCAGTTACTCGGGACAGGGACCCTACGAGCAGTACTTC
CASSYSGQGPYEQYF
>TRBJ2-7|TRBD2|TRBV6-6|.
TGTGCCAGCAGTCCTCGGACTAGCGGGAGAATCGGGCGGACCTACGAGCAGTACTTC
CASSPRTSGRIGRTYEQYF
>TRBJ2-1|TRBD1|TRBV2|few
TGTGCCAGCAGCCTTAGAGGGACAGGGGACAATGAGCAGTTCTTC
CASSLRGTGDNEQFF
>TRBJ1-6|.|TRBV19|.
TGTGCCAGTGACGGTCGGGGTAATTCACCCCTCCACTTT
CASDGRGNSPLHF
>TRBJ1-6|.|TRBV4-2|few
TGTGCCAGCAGCCAAGCCCTACAGGGAAGCTCCTATAATTCACCCCTCCACTTT
CASSQALQGSSYNSPLHF
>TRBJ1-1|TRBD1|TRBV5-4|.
TGTGCCAGCAGCTTGAGCCCAGGACAGGGGAACACTGAAGCTTTCTTT
CASSLSPGQGNTEAFF
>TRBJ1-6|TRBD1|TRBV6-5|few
TGTGCCAGCAGTTACTCGGGACAGGGAAATTCACCCCTCCACTTT
CASSYSGQGNSPLHF
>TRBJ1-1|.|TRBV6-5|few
TGTGCCAGCAAGCCATTAGGCGGTGAAGCTTTCTTT
CASKPLGGEAFF
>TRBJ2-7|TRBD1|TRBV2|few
TGTGCCAGCAGTGAGGGACAGGGGGCTTATGAATGGCAGTACTTC
CASSEGQGAYEWQYF
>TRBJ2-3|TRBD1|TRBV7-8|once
TGTGCCAGCAGCTTCCGACAGGGAGCTAGCACAGATACGCAGTATTTT
CASSFRQGASTDTQYF
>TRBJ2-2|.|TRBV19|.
TGTGCCAGTAGTTCAAACTTTATTACCGGGGAGCTGTTTTTT
CASSSNFITGELFF
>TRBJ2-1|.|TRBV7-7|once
TGTGCTAGCAGCTTCAACCTAGAAGCCTACAATGAGCAGTTCTTC
CASSFNLEAYNEQFF
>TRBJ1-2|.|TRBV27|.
TGTGCCAGCAGTTTATCGGGCAGCGGTGGCTACACCTTC
CASSLSGSGGYTF
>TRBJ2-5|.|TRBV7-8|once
TGTGCCAGCAGCTCGAGACTAGTGGAGACCCAGTACTTC
CASSSRLVETQYF
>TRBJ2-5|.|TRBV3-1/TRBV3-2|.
TGTGCCAATTCGGGACGGGGGCAAGAGACCCAGTACTTC
CANSGRGQETQYF
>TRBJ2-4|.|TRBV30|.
TGTGCCTGGAGTGGTGGCGGAGCCAAAAACATTCAGTACTTC
CAWSGGGAKNIQYF
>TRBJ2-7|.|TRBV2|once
TGTGCCAGCAGTGATAACAGCTACGAGCAGTACTTC
CASSDNSYEQYF
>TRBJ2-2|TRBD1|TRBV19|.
TGTGCCAGTAGTGTCGGGACAGGGCTTTCCGGGGAGCTGTTTTTT
CASSVGTGLSGELFF
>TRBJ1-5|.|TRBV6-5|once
TGTGCCAGCAGTTACTCGAGGTATAGCAATCAGCCCCAGCATTTT
CASSYSRYSNQPQHF